This TCR beta chain was captured by sequencing in a study of beta chain features in type 1 diabetes. Turning to the study itself: Regarding age, gender and cell yields, patients proved similar to healthy donors.

Study-wide results and caveats: For Type 1 diabetes patients, all four CD4+ subsets carried TCRB CDR3s that were moderately but significantly shorter. PCR may have favored shorter templates equally in patients and controls. The VDJ junctions of type 1 diabetes patients carried fewer insertions and more deletions.

TCRB transcripts that were expressed got sequenced, as all of the isolated RNA had been reverse transcribed. The table came from immunoSEQ multiplex PCR; TCRdb's copy has only in-frame clones and leaves some out. The repertoire holds over 600,000 clones, with roughly 12% as singletons. This CDR3 is 16 amino acids long. CDR1 is MDHEN, CDR2 SYDVKM, per germline. Trimming took 5 bases from V and 5 from J; bases not matched to a gene: 11. This clone was recorded a few times. Its antigen remains unknown. This chain connects TRBV28 to TRBJ2-2, with 7 positions matching TRBD1. The source is a man aged 25 to 40 with type 1 diabetes. The material sequenced was naive CD4+ T cells from blood. CDR3 coding DNA: TGTGCCAGCAGTGGGGCCGCAGGGGGTACGACCGGGGAGCTGTTTTTT. Translation gives CASSGAAGGTTGELFF.